A selection of T cell receptor beta chains follows, all from one sample in a study of OX40 agonist ivuxolimab in advanced cancers. Data came from immunoSEQ multiplex PCR; TCRdb stores just in-frame clones and leaves some out. The table lists tens of thousands of clones, around four fifths of them singletons. The specimen comprised CD4+ or CD8+ T cells sorted from blood, sampled in a trial of the OX40 agonist ivuxolimab. The receptors originated from an adult with an advanced solid tumor such as melanoma, head and neck, liver or kidney cancer. CDR3s include the opening cysteine and the closing phenylalanine or tryptophan. The D gene is left open where the match is weak. Clone size is stated in some rows and not others, as once, few, many or a class when expanded.

v_gene	j_gene	d_gene	abundance	CDR3nt	CDR3aa
TRBV7-9	TRBJ2-7	TRBD1	-	TGTGCCAGCAGCTTAGTTGGCAGGGGGAACTACGAGCAGTACTTC	CASSLVGRGNYEQYF
TRBV5-1	TRBJ2-2	-	-	TGCGCCAGCAGCTTGGATGGCACCGGGGAGCTGTTTTTT	CASSLDGTGELFF
TRBV5-1	TRBJ1-2	-	-	TGCGCCAGCAGCTCATCCGGGATTAACTATGGCTACACCTTC	CASSSSGINYGYTF
TRBV4-3	TRBJ1-1	-	-	TGCGCCAGCAGCCAAGTCGGGGGGCCGGCTTTCTTT	CASSQVGGPAFF
TRBV18	TRBJ2-1	-	-	TGTGCCAGCTCACCACCAAAAGGAGGGCCGGGGGATGAGCAGTTCTTC	CASSPPKGGPGDEQFF
TRBV5-4	TRBJ1-2	-	-	TGTGCCAGCAGCTTGGCCGGAAAGAATGGCTACACCTTC	CASSLAGKNGYTF
TRBV28	TRBJ2-7	-	-	TGTGCCAGCAGGCCCCTGGGCAGATCCTACGAGCAGTACTTC	CASRPLGRSYEQYF
TRBV18	TRBJ2-1	-	-	TGTGCCAGTCACCCTGGCTACAATGAGCAGTTCTTC	CASHPGYNEQFF
TRBV7-6	TRBJ1-6	TRBD1	-	TGTGCCAGCAGCTCACCAAGGAGACAGGGGATAAATTCACCCCTCCACTTT	CASSSPRRQGINSPLHF
TRBV7-3	TRBJ2-3	-	-	TGTGCCAGCAGCCTCACCCGTAGCACAGATACGCAGTATTTT	CASSLTRSTDTQYF
TRBV15	TRBJ1-2	TRBD1	few	TGTGCCACCAGCAGAGATGGTGTGGACAGGGGATGGGGCTATGGCTACACCTTC	CATSRDGVDRGWGYGYTF
TRBV5-1	TRBJ1-1	TRBD1	-	TGCGCCAGCAGCTCGGGGGACAGGGCAACTGAAGCTTTCTTT	CASSSGDRATEAFF
TRBV4-1	TRBJ1-2	-	few	TGCGCCAGCAGCCAAGATGGAAGGTGGCATGGCTACACCTTC	CASSQDGRWHGYTF
TRBV5-5	TRBJ1-5	TRBD1	-	TGTGCCAGCAGCCCTGGACAGGGAAATCAGCCCCAGCATTTT	CASSPGQGNQPQHF
TRBV7-9	TRBJ2-2	TRBD1	-	TGTGCCAGCAGCTTACCAGGGGGCTTCGGGGAGCTGTTTTTT	CASSLPGGFGELFF
TRBV14	TRBJ1-6	-	-	TGTGCCAGCAGCCAATCCACGTTGGGCAGTTTCTATAATTCACCCCTCCACTTT	CASSQSTLGSFYNSPLHF